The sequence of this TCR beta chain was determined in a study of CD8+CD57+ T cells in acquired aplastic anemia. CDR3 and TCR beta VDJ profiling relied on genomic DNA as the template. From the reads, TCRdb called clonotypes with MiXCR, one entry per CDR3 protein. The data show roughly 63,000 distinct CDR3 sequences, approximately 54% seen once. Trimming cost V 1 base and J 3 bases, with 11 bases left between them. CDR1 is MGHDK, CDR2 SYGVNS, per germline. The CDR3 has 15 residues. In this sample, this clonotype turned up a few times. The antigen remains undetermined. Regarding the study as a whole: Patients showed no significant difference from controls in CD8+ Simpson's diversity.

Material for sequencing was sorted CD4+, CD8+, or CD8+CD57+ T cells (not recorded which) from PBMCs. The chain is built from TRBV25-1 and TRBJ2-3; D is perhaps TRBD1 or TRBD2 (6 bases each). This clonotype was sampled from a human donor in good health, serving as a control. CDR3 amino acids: CASSEWGARTDTQYF. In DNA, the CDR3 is TGTGCCAGCAGTGAATGGGGGGCGCGGACAGATACGCAGTATTTT.